A selection of T cell receptor beta chains follows, all from one sample in a study of persistence of HIV-infected CD4 T cells. Their recognized antigens are unknown. This table comes from immunoSEQ multiplex PCR, and its TCRdb copy is limited to in-frame clones, with some not included. The sample consists of under 40,000 clones, approximately 70% of them appearing once. The material was CD4+ T cells sorted from PBMCs after roughly 20-hour stimulation, obtained from a patient who received antiretroviral therapy. Source of these receptors: an adult man with HIV who was CMV-seropositive. The CDR3 runs from the conserved cysteine through the conserved F or W. D genes are given only for firm matches. For some rows the clone size is stated as once, few or many, or as a class when expanded; others skip it.

TRBJ2-7,14,TRBV28,TRBD2,.,CASSSGTSLHEQYF,TGTGCCAGCAGTTCCGGGACTAGTCTCCACGAGCAGTACTTC
TRBJ2-2,22,TRBV3-1/TRBV3-2,.,medium-sized,CASSQVFGRGSRQVVGTGELFF,TGTGCCAGCAGCCAAGTCTTCGGCAGAGGCTCCAGACAGGTCGTGGGCACCGGGGAGCTGTTTTTT
TRBJ1-1,13,TRBV2,TRBD1,medium-sized,CASSETGLGGAFF,TGTGCCAGCAGTGAGACAGGGCTGGGTGGGGCTTTCTTT
TRBJ1-1,13,TRBV2,.,.,CASSRQTNTEAFF,TGTGCCAGCAGCAGACAGACCAACACTGAAGCTTTCTTT
TRBJ1-2,17,TRBV28,.,.,CASSPMVGREPNYGYTF,TGTGCCAGCAGCCCAATGGTTGGGAGGGAACCCAACTATGGCTACACCTTC
TRBJ1-4,13,TRBV9,.,.,CASGSGAEEKLFF,TGTGCCAGCGGCTCAGGGGCGGAGGAAAAACTGTTTTTT
TRBJ2-1,13,TRBV3-1/TRBV3-2,.,.,CASSRRGAGEQFF,TGTGCCAGCAGCCGACGGGGGGCAGGGGAGCAGTTCTTC
TRBJ2-3,16,TRBV18,TRBD2,.,CASSPVTSGGTDTQYF,TGTGCCAGCTCACCGGTCACTAGCGGGGGCACAGATACGCAGTATTTT
TRBJ1-5,14,TRBV28,TRBD1,.,CASSLGTGSQPQHF,TGTGCCAGCAGTTTAGGGACAGGGTCTCAGCCCCAGCATTTT
TRBJ2-3,11,TRBV3-1/TRBV3-2,.,.,CASSTQDTQYF,TGTGCCAGCAGCACGCAAGATACGCAGTATTTT
TRBJ1-2,11,TRBV20-1,TRBD1,.,CSLIRGHGYTF,TGCAGTCTCATCAGGGGGCATGGCTACACCTTC
TRBJ1-5,16,TRBV6-1,.,.,CASSGSTGSGAQPQHF,TGTGCCAGCAGTGGTTCAACAGGTAGCGGTGCTCAGCCCCAGCATTTT
TRBJ2-2,14,TRBV19,.,.,CASSATAVTGELFF,TGTGCCAGTAGTGCCACAGCTGTCACCGGGGAGCTGTTTTTT
TRBJ2-1,13,TRBV12-3/TRBV12-4,.,.,CASRRREYNEQFF,TGTGCCAGCAGGCGGAGGGAATACAATGAGCAGTTCTTC
TRBJ2-2,14,TRBV30,.,.,CAWSLQGGTGELFF,TGTGCCTGGAGTCTACAGGGAGGCACCGGGGAGCTGTTTTTT
TRBJ1-5,15,TRBV7-8,.,.,CASSSAGTPNQPQHF,TGTGCCAGCAGCTCCGCCGGGACACCGAATCAGCCCCAGCATTTT